This passage covers 8 T cell receptor beta chains from one sample sequenced in a study of control samples from healthy donors and cancer patients. Profiling relied on immunoSEQ multiplex PCR, and the TCRdb table lists in-frame clones only, not all of them. Altogether 100,000 to 150,000 clones are present, approximately 90% being singletons, with the ten largest covering approximately 8.6%. Sequencing used blood. The receptors originated from a man aged 18-30 years in good health.

J is TRBJ2-3 and V is TRBV5-1, with unresolved D. The CDR3 length is 14 residues. V lost 4 bases and J 1 base, leaving 10 bases between the germline ends. In germline, CDR1 is SGHRS, CDR2 YFSETQ. The CDR3 is CASSLVKGTDTQYF. CDR3 bases: TGCGCCAGCAGCCTGGTTAAGGGCACAGATACGCAGTATTTT.

V gene TRBV6-6 combines with J gene TRBJ2-1, with D possibly matching TRBD1 (5 bases). Germline loops: CDR1 MNHNY, CDR2 SVGAGI (reference sequence). V was shortened by 4 bases and J by 4 bases, with 8 bases between the two germline ends. The CDR3 runs to 13 residues. CDR3 bases: TGTGCCAGCAGTTTTACAGGTTACAATGAGCAGTTCTTC. Its translation: CASSFTGYNEQFF.

The chain uses TRBV5-5 and TRBJ1-2; 7 bases agree with TRBD1. The CDR3 loop spans 14 amino acids. CDR1 SGHKS and CDR2 YYEKEE come from the germline V gene (reference sequence). V was pared by 0 bases and J by 7 bases, with 6 bases of the junction left unmatched. CDR3 residues: CASSLESGGVGYTF. CDR3 sequence (DNA): TGTGCCAGCAGCTTGGAGTCAGGGGGTGTTGGCTACACCTTC.

J is TRBJ2-7 and V is TRBV4-2; TRBD2 matches at 8 bases. V was clipped by 0 bases and J by 4 bases; unmatched bases: 5. The germline gives CDR1 LGHNA, CDR2 YNFKEQ. CDR3 length: 15 residues. As DNA, the CDR3 is TGTGCCAGCAGCCAAGATTACGGGGGGGCTTACGAGCAGTACTTC. This sequence encodes CASSQDYGGAYEQYF.

The rearrangement joins TRBV5-4 to TRBJ2-7; 8 positions agree with TRBD2. Trimming at V came to 2 bases and at J to 1 base, leaving 5 bases not matched to a gene. The CDR3 is made up of 15 amino acids. The germline V gene encodes CDR1 SGHNT and CDR2 YYREEE (reference sequence). This CDR3 reads CASSFISGASYEQYF. The CDR3 DNA sequence: TGTGCCAGCAGCTTTATTAGCGGGGCTTCCTACGAGCAGTACTTC.

The chain carries TRBV29-1 and TRBJ2-2; the match to TRBD1 covers 7 bases. The V gene end was trimmed by 3 bases and the J gene end by 0 bases; junction bases not matched to a gene: 1. The germline V gene has CDR1 SQVTM and CDR2 ANQGSEA. CDR3 length: 14 residues. The CDR3 sequence: CSVEGQPNTGELFF. CDR3 DNA: TGCAGCGTTGAGGGACAGCCGAACACCGGGGAGCTGTTTTTT.

This clone was seen only once. The V gene is TRBV6-5, the J gene TRBJ1-2, with D possibly being TRBD1 (6 bases). The CDR3 is made up of 15 amino acids. The V end lost 7 bases, the J end lost 2 bases, and 17 bases lay between the germline ends. Per the germline V gene, CDR1 is MNHEY and CDR2 is SVGAGI. The CDR3 DNA follows: TGTGCCAGCACAGAGGGACAAAAGATGAACTATGGCTACACCTTC. This gives the protein CASTEGQKMNYGYTF.

The rearrangement joins TRBV7-9 to TRBJ2-7; TRBD1 agrees at 7 bases. Germline values: CDR1 SEHNR, CDR2 FQNEAQ (reference sequence). The CDR3 has 14 residues. V lost 2 bases and J lost 2; bases outside the gene matches: 3. The CDR3 region has the DNA TGTGCCAGCAGCTTACAGGGGGACCCCTACGAGCAGTACTTC. Encoded protein: CASSLQGDPYEQYF.